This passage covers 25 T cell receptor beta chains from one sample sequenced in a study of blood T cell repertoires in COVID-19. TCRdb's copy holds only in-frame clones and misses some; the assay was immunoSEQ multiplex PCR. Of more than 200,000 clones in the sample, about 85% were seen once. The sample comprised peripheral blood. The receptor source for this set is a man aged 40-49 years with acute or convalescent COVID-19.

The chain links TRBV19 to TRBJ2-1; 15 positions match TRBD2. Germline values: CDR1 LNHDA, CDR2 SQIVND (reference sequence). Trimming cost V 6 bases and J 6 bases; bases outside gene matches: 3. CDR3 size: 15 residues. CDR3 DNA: TGTGCCAGTAGGGGACTAGCGGGAGGCGTCAATGAGCAGTTCTTC. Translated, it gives CASRGLAGGVNEQFF.

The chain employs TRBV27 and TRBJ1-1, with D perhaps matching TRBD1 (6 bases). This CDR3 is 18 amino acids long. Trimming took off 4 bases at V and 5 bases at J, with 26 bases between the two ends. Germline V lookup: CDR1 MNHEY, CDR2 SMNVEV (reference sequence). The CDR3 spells CASSSPLSTTRGRTEAFF. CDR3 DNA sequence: TGTGCCAGCAGTTCCCCCTTGTCCACAACCAGGGGTCGGACTGAAGCTTTCTTT.

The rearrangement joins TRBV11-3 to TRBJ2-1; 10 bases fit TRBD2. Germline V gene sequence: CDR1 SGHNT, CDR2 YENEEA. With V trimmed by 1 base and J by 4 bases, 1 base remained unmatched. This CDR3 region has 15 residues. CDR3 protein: CASSLASGSYNEQFF. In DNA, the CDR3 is TGTGCCAGCAGCTTAGCTAGCGGGAGTTACAATGAGCAGTTCTTC.

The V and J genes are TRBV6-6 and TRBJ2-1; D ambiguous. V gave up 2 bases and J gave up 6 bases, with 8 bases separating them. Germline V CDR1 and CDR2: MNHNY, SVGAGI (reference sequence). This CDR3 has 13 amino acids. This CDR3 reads CASSYQASNEQFF. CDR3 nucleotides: TGTGCCAGCAGTTACCAAGCGAGCAATGAGCAGTTCTTC.

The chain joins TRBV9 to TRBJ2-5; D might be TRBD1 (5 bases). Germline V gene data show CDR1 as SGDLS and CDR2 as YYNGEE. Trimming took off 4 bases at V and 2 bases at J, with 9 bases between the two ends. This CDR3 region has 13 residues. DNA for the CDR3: TGTGCCAGCAGCCCATCAGGGCAAGAGACCCAGTACTTC. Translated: CASSPSGQETQYF. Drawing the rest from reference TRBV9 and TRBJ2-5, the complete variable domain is DSGVTQTPKHLITATGQRVTLRCSPRSGDLSVYWYQQSLDQGLQFLIQYYNGEERAKGNILERFSAQQFPDLHSELNLSSLELGDSALYFCASSPSGQETQYFGPGTRLLVL.

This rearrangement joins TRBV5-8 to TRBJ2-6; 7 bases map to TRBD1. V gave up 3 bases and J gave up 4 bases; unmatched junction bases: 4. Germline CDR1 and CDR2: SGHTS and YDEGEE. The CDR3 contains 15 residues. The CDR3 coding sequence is TGTGCCAGCAGCTCCGGGACAGCCGGGGCCAACGTCCTGACTTTC. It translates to CASSSGTAGANVLTF.

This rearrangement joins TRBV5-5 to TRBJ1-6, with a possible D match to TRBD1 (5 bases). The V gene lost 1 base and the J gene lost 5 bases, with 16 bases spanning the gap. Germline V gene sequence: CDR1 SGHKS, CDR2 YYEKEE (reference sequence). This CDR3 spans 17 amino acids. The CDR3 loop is CASSLLGGAADNSPLHF. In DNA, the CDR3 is TGTGCCAGCAGCTTGTTGGGTGGGGCGGCCGATAATTCACCCCTCCACTTT.

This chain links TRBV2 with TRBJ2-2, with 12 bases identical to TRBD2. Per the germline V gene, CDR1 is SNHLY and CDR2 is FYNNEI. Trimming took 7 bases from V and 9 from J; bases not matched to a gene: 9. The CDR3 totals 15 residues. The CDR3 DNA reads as TGTGCCAGCATGGAACTAGCGGGGGGAGTTTGGGAGCTGTTTTTT. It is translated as CASMELAGGVWELFF.

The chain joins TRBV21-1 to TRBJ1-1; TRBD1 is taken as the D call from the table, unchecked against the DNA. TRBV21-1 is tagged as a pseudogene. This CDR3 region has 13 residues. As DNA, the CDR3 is TGTGCCAGCAGCAAAGAGCGGACAGATGAAGCTTTCTTT. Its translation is CASSKERTDEAFF.

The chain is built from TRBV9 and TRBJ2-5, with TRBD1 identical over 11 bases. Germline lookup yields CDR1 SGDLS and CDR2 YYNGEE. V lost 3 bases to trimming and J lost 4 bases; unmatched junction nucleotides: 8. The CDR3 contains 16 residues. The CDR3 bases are TGTGCCAGCAGCGCACCCGGGACAGGGGGGGGAGAGACCCAGTACTTC. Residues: CASSAPGTGGGETQYF.

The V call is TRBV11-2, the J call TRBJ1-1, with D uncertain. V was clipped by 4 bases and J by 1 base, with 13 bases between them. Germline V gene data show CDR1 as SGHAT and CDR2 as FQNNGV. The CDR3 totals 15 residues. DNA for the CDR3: TGTGCCAGCAGCTCAACATGGGAGGAGAACACTGAAGCTTTCTTT. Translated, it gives CASSSTWEENTEAFF.

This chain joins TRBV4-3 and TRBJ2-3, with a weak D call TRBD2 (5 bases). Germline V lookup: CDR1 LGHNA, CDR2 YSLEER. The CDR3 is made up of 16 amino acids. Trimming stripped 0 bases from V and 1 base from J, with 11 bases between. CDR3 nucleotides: TGCGCCAGCAGCCAAGATCGAGGGATCGGCACAGATACGCAGTATTTT. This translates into CASSQDRGIGTDTQYF.

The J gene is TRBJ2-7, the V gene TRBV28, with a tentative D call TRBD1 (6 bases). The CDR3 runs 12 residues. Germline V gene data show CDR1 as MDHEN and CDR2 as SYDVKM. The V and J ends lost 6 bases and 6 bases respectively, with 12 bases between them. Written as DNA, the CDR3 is TGTGCCAGCAGCTACAGGGTTAGCGAGCAGTACTTC. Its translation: CASSYRVSEQYF. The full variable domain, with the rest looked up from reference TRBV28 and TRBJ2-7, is DVKVTQSSRYLVKRTGEKVFLECVQDMDHENMFWYRQDPGLGLRLIYFSYDVKMKEKGDIPEGYSVSREKKERFSLILESASTNQTSMYLCASSYRVSEQYFGPGTRLTVT.

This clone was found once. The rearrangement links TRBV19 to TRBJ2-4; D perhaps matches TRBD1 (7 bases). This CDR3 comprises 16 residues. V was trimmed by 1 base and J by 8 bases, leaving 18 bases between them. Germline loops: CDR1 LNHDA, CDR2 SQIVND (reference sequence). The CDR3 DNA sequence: TGTGCCAGTAGTATAGGGACGGAGGGGGCGATTGACATTCAGTACTTC. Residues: CASSIGTEGAIDIQYF. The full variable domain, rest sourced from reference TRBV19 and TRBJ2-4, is DGGITQSPKYLFRKEGQNVTLSCEQNLNHDAMYWYRQDPGQGLRLIYYSQIVNDFQKGDIAEGYSVSREKKESFPLTVTSAQKNPTAFYLCASSIGTEGAIDIQYFGAGTRLSVL.

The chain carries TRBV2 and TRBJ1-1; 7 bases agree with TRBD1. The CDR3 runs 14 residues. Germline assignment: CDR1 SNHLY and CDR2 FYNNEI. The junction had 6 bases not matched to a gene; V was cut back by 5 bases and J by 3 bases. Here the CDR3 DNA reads TGTGCCAGCAGTTACAGGGGAAGCTACACTGAAGCTTTCTTT. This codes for CASSYRGSYTEAFF. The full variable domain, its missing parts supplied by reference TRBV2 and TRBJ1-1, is EPEVTQTPSHQVTQMGQEVILRCVPISNHLYFYWYRQILGQKVEFLVSFYNNEISEKSEIFDDQFSVERPDGSNFTLKIRSTKLEDSAMYFCASSYRGSYTEAFFGQGTRLTVV.

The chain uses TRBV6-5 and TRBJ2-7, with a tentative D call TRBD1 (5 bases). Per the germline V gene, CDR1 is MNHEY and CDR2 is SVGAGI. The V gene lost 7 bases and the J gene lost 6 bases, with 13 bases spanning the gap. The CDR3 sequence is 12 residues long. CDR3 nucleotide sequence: TGTGCCAGCACCACGCCTAGGGGCGAGCAGTACTTC. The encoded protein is CASTTPRGEQYF.

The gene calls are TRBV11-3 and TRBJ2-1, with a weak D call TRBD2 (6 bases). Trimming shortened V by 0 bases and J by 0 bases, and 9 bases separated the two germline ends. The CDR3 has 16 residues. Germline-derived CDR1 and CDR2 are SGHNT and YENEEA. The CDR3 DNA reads TGTGCCAGCAGCTTAGAGGGGGGAGGCTCCTACAATGAGCAGTTCTTC. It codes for CASSLEGGGSYNEQFF.

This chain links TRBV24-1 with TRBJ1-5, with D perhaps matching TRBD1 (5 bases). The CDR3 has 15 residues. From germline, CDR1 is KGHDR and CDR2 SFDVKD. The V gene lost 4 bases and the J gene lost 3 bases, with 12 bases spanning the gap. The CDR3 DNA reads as TGTGCCACCAGTGAAGGTCAGGGTCTCAATCAGCCCCAGCATTTT. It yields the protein CATSEGQGLNQPQHF.

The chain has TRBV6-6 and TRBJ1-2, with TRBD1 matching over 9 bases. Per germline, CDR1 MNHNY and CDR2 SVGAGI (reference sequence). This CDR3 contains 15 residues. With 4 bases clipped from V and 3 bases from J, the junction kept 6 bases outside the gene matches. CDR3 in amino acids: CASSLPGTGYYGYTF. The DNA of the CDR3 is TGTGCCAGCAGTTTGCCCGGGACAGGGTACTATGGCTACACCTTC.

The CDR3 region is CARSPRQGLSRNTEAFF. CDR3 sequence (DNA): TGTGCCAGAAGCCCTCGACAGGGGCTAAGTAGGAACACTGAAGCTTTCTTT. This chain joins TRBV5-3 and TRBJ1-1; TRBD1 agrees at 8 bases. TRBV5-3 is labeled an ORF, and its function is uncertain. This CDR3 is 17 amino acids long. The V gene end was trimmed by 4 bases and the J gene end by 1 base; junction bases not matched to a gene: 12.

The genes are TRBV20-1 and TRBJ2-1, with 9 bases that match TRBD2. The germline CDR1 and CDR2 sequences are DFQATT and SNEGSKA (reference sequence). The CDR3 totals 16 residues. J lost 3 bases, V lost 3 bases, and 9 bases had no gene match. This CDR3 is CSASKALAGNYNEQFF. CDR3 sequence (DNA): TGCAGTGCTAGTAAGGCTCTAGCGGGAAACTACAATGAGCAGTTCTTC.

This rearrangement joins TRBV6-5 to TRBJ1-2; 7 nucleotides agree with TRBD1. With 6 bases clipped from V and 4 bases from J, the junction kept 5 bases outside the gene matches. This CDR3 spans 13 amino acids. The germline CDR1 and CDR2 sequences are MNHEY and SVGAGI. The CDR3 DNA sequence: TGTGCCAGCAGCTCGACAGGGATCTATGGCTACACCTTC. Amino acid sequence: CASSSTGIYGYTF.

The CDR3: CASLPGGINEKLFF. CDR3 coding DNA: TGTGCCAGCCTTCCGGGGGGTATAAATGAAAAACTGTTTTTT. V gene TRBV28 combines with J gene TRBJ1-4, with a weak D call TRBD1 (5 bases). CDR1 is MDHEN, CDR2 SYDVKM, per germline. The CDR3 runs 14 residues. The V end was cut by 8 bases, the J end by 5 bases, with 15 bases between.

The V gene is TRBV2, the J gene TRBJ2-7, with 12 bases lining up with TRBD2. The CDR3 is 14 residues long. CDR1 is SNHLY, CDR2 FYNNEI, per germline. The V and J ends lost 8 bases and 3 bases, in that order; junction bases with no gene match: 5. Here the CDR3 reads CASFLLAGGYEQYF. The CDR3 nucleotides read TGTGCCAGCTTTTTACTAGCGGGAGGCTACGAGCAGTACTTC.

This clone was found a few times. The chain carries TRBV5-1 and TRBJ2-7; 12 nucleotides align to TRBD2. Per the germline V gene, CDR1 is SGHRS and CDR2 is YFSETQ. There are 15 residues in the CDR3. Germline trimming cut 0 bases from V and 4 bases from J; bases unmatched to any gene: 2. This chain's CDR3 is CASSLATSGGYEQYF. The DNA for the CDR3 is TGCGCCAGCAGCTTGGCGACTAGCGGGGGTTACGAGCAGTACTTC. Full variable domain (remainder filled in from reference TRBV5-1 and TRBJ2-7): KAGVTQTPRYLIKTRGQQVTLSCSPISGHRSVSWYQQTPGQGLQFLFEYFSETQRNKGNFPGRFSGRQFSNSRSEMNVSTLELGDSALYLCASSLATSGGYEQYFGPGTRLTVT.